The TCR beta chain under discussion was sequenced for a study of blood T cell repertoires in COVID-19. About the research overall: Samples taken during acute and convalescent COVID-19 were collected in the United States, Italy and Spain.

Per the study methods: Amplifying reference gene primers gave estimates of nucleated cell counts. Here immunoSEQ multiplex PCR was the method, and the copy in TCRdb shows in-frame clones only, minus some. V and J calls and clone size are as listed in that table; D and trimming were resolved from the DNA. The sample shows roughly 250,000 clones, roughly nine tenths of them seen only once. With 5 bases clipped from V and 3 bases from J, the junction kept 13 bases outside the gene matches. This CDR3 contains 17 residues. CDR1 is MNHEY and CDR2 is SMNVEV in the germline V gene (reference sequence). The gene calls are TRBV27 and TRBJ1-2; TRBD1 agrees at 9 bases. The receptor was derived from a man aged 60 to 75 who had recovered from COVID-19. Sequencing was carried out using peripheral blood. The CDR3 region is CASSLNAPGTGYYGYTF. For the CDR3, the DNA is TGTGCCAGCAGTCTAAACGCCCCCGGGACAGGGTACTATGGCTACACCTTC.